Shown below are 26 T cell receptor beta chains from a single sample sequenced in a study of T cell responses to AZD1222 COVID-19 vaccine. Sequencing was performed with immunoSEQ multiplex PCR; in TCRdb, only in-frame clones are kept and a portion is missing. Among under 150,000 clones, 91% were seen once, and the ten largest hold approximately 2.1%. This material consisted of peripheral blood, taken 28 days after the second AZD1222 dose. The receptors shown here come from an adult who received the AZD1222 COVID-19 vaccine.

This CDR3 reads CASSPGVGRDTEAFF. In nucleotides, the CDR3 is TGTGCCAGCTCACCGGGTGTGGGGAGGGACACTGAAGCTTTCTTT. The chain is built from TRBV18 and TRBJ1-1; D remains ambiguous. Germline V gives CDR1 KGHSH, CDR2 LQKENI. The V gene lost 3 bases and the J gene lost 3 bases, with 14 bases spanning the gap. The CDR3 contains 15 residues. The variable domain in full, with the rest retrieved from reference TRBV18 and TRBJ1-1, is NAGVMQNPRHLVRRRGQEARLRCSPMKGHSHVYWYRQLPEEGLKFMVYLQKENIIDESGMPKERFSAEFPKEGPSILRIQQVVRGDSAAYFCASSPGVGRDTEAFFGQGTRLTVV.

This chain connects TRBV18 to TRBJ2-6, with 7 bases matching TRBD1. CDR1 and CDR2 (germline): KGHSH, LQKENI. Losses at the gene ends were 0 bases for V and 0 bases for J; bases not matched to a gene: 2. The CDR3 loop spans 17 amino acids. DNA of the CDR3: TGTGCCAGCTCACCACCGGGACAGTACTCTGGGGCCAACGTCCTGACTTTC. Translated, it gives CASSPPGQYSGANVLTF. Together with reference TRBV18 and TRBJ2-6, the CDR3 gives the full variable domain: NAGVMQNPRHLVRRRGQEARLRCSPMKGHSHVYWYRQLPEEGLKFMVYLQKENIIDESGMPKERFSAEFPKEGPSILRIQQVVRGDSAAYFCASSPPGQYSGANVLTFGAGSRLTVL.

V gene TRBV5-1 combines with J gene TRBJ1-1; no clear D. Between the trimmed V and J ends, which lost 1 base and 1 base, there was a span of 14 bases. This CDR3 has 16 amino acids. From germline, CDR1 is SGHRS and CDR2 YFSETQ. The CDR3 here is CASSLLFAAGNTEAFF. As DNA, the CDR3 is TGCGCCAGCAGCTTGCTATTTGCGGCGGGGAACACTGAAGCTTTCTTT. The full variable domain, its missing parts supplied by reference TRBV5-1 and TRBJ1-1, is KAGVTQTPRYLIKTRGQQVTLSCSPISGHRSVSWYQQTPGQGLQFLFEYFSETQRNKGNFPGRFSGRQFSNSRSEMNVSTLELGDSALYLCASSLLFAAGNTEAFFGQGTRLTVV.

The rearrangement uses TRBV14 and TRBJ1-6, with a weak D call TRBD1 (6 bases). This CDR3 has 14 amino acids. Per the germline V gene, CDR1 is SGHDN and CDR2 is FVKESK. V dropped 2 bases and J dropped 10 bases, with 12 bases sitting between them. CDR3 DNA: TGTGCCAGCAGCCAAACACAGGGCAGGTCACCCCTCCACTTT. It specifies CASSQTQGRSPLHF. The complete variable domain, with remaining parts taken from reference TRBV14 and TRBJ1-6, reads EAGVTQFPSHSVIEKGQTVTLRCDPISGHDNLYWYRRVMGKEIKFLLHFVKESKQDESGMPNNRFLAERTGGTYSTLKVQPAELEDSGVYFCASSQTQGRSPLHFGNGTRLTVT.

The CDR3 spells CASSLYDRGDSPLHF. The CDR3 DNA follows: TGTGCCAGCAGCTTGTATGACAGGGGTGATTCACCCCTCCACTTT. The rearrangement links TRBV5-6 to TRBJ1-6, with 8 bases that match TRBD1. This CDR3 is built from 15 residues. The V segment lost 1 base and the J segment 8 bases; nucleotides outside the gene matches: 5. CDR1 is SGHDT, CDR2 YYEEEE, per germline.

The rearrangement links TRBV7-6 to TRBJ2-2; no reliable D call. Germline CDR1 reads SGHVS; CDR2 reads FNYEAQ. The CDR3 has 15 amino acids. Trimming left V 1 base short and J 1 base short, with 7 bases between. The CDR3 reads CASSLETRNTGELFF. DNA for the CDR3: TGTGCCAGCAGCTTAGAGACCAGGAACACCGGGGAGCTGTTTTTT.

This chain connects TRBV7-9 to TRBJ2-3; 8 bases align to TRBD2. The J segment lost 2 bases and the V segment lost 5 bases, leaving 15 bases of the junction unmatched. The CDR3 contains 18 residues. Looked up from germline, CDR1 is SEHNR and CDR2 is FQNEAQ (reference sequence). CDR3 in amino acids: CASSPPGAVAGNTDTQYF. Here the CDR3 DNA reads TGTGCCAGCAGCCCACCAGGGGCCGTAGCGGGGAACACAGATACGCAGTATTTT.

The chain has TRBV7-8 and TRBJ1-1, with TRBD1 matching 8 bases. Germline-derived CDR1 and CDR2 are SGHVS and FQNEAQ. This CDR3 comprises 15 residues. Trimming removed 5 bases from V and 4 bases from J; junction bases left unmatched: 9. CDR3 sequence reads: CASSRQGSVGTEAFF. The CDR3 bases are TGTGCCAGCAGCCGACAGGGGAGTGTGGGCACTGAAGCTTTCTTT.

V gene TRBV30 combines with J gene TRBJ1-2; D possibly corresponds to TRBD1 (6 bases). This CDR3 contains 12 residues. Germline V gene sequence: CDR1 GTSNPN, CDR2 SVGIG (reference sequence). Trimming removed 2 bases at V and 2 bases at J, with 6 bases between. CDR3 loop: CAWSQGNYGYTF. As DNA, the CDR3 is TGTGCCTGGAGTCAGGGGAACTATGGCTACACCTTC.

V gene TRBV7-9 combines with J gene TRBJ2-3, with 9 bases identical to TRBD2. This CDR3 spans 16 amino acids. Per germline, CDR1 SEHNR and CDR2 FQNEAQ (reference sequence). The J segment lost 3 bases and the V segment lost 1 base, leaving 5 bases of the junction unmatched. The CDR3 loop reads CASSLGTSGWTDTQYF. The CDR3 DNA reads as TGTGCCAGCAGCTTAGGTACTAGCGGGTGGACAGATACGCAGTATTTT.

This clone was counted a single time. The chain combines TRBV19 with TRBJ1-1; no clear D. Germline CDR1 is LNHDA and CDR2 is SQIVND (reference sequence). V dropped 3 bases and J dropped 7 bases, with 18 bases sitting between them. CDR3 length: 15 residues. The CDR3 region is CASSMTPRANGEAFF. CDR3 coding DNA: TGTGCCAGTAGTATGACACCACGGGCAAACGGTGAAGCTTTCTTT.

The J gene is TRBJ2-2, the V gene TRBV4-2; maybe TRBD1 (5 bases). This CDR3 is 13 amino acids long. The V gene's germline CDR1 is LGHNA and CDR2 YNFKEQ. The ends were cut back, 2 bases at V and 4 bases at J, with 5 bases in the middle. The CDR3: CASSQRGTGELFF. The CDR3, as DNA: TGTGCCAGCAGCCAAAGGGGCACCGGGGAGCTGTTTTTT.

This chain joins TRBV19 and TRBJ2-2; a possible D gene is TRBD2 (5 bases). V lost 10 bases and J 7 bases, leaving 19 bases between the germline ends. The CDR3 has 14 amino acids. CDR1 is LNHDA and CDR2 is SQIVND in the germline V gene (reference sequence). CDR3 residues: CATRRFSGYGELFF. The CDR3 coding sequence is TGTGCCACCAGAAGATTCTCGGGGTACGGGGAGCTGTTTTTT.

The rearrangement joins TRBV3-1 (or the pseudogene TRBV3-2) to TRBJ2-5; no clear D. There are 13 residues in the CDR3. CDR1 and CDR2 from the germline V gene are LGHDT and YNNKEL (reference sequence). Trimming removed 2 bases from V and 4 bases from J, with 8 bases in between. The CDR3 loop reads CASSQSTTETQYF. CDR3 coding DNA: TGTGCCAGCAGCCAAAGCACAACAGAGACCCAGTACTTC.

This sequence joins TRBV12-3 or TRBV12-4 and TRBJ1-3; D not resolved. The germline V and J ends were trimmed by 6 bases and 0 bases, with 6 bases remaining between them. The CDR3 contains 13 residues. CDR3 DNA sequence: TGTGCCAGCAGCGCCTACTCTGGAAACACCATATATTTT. It translates to CASSAYSGNTIYF.

The chain joins TRBV7-2 to TRBJ1-2; TRBD1 matches 11 bases. Germline assignment: CDR1 SGHTA and CDR2 FQGNSA. The J segment lost 4 bases and the V segment lost 6 bases, leaving 1 base of the junction unmatched. The CDR3 runs 13 residues. CDR3 sequence: CASRGQGGYGYTF. In DNA form, the CDR3 reads TGTGCCAGCAGGGGACAGGGGGGCTATGGCTACACCTTC.

The chain employs TRBV15 and TRBJ2-1, with TRBD2 identical over 10 bases. With V trimmed by 5 bases and J by 0 bases, 10 bases remained unmatched. CDR3 length: 18 residues. Germline CDR1 LNHNV, CDR2 YYDKDF (reference sequence). The CDR3 region has the DNA TGTGCCACCAGCTATCCGGGACTAGCGACCAGCTCCTACAATGAGCAGTTCTTC. Protein product: CATSYPGLATSSYNEQFF.

With respect to this clone: Its ends do not fully match the called genes, so a read error is possible. J is TRBJ1-3 and V is TRBV7-9; D is perhaps TRBD1 (5 bases). The CDR3 spans 12 residues. CDR1 SEHNR and CDR2 FQNEAQ come from the germline V gene (reference sequence). The chain's CDR3 is CVSSPGGNTIYF. CDR3 DNA sequence: TGTGTCAGCAGCCCAGGGGGAAACACCATATATTTT.

The table lists this clone with a count of one. The chain links TRBV6-5 to TRBJ1-2; D ambiguous. From germline, CDR1 is MNHEY and CDR2 SVGAGI. This CDR3 spans 11 amino acids. The ends were cut back, 8 bases at V and 7 bases at J, with 11 bases in the middle. CDR3 protein: CASVGRSGYTF. The DNA for the CDR3 is TGTGCCAGCGTGGGTCGAAGTGGCTACACCTTC.

V is TRBV6-4 and J is TRBJ2-3; 7 bases align to TRBD2. The CDR3 consists of 14 residues. Germline V gene lookup returns CDR1 MRHNA and CDR2 SNTAGT. J lost 0 bases, V lost 7 bases, and 4 bases had no gene match. The CDR3 DNA reads TGTGCCAGCAAAACTAGCGTGAGCACAGATACGCAGTATTTT. Protein product: CASKTSVSTDTQYF.

The table lists this clone with a few counts. The V and J genes are TRBV18 and TRBJ2-2; the D is unclear. The CDR3 totals 15 residues. V dropped 4 bases and J dropped 2 bases, with 11 bases sitting between them. Germline V gene data show CDR1 as KGHSH and CDR2 as LQKENI. In DNA form, the CDR3 reads TGTGCCAGCTCACGGGGATTAGAAAACACCGGGGAGCTGTTTTTT. Translated, it gives CASSRGLENTGELFF. Based on the CDR3 plus reference TRBV18 and TRBJ2-2, the full variable domain is NAGVMQNPRHLVRRRGQEARLRCSPMKGHSHVYWYRQLPEEGLKFMVYLQKENIIDESGMPKERFSAEFPKEGPSILRIQQVVRGDSAAYFCASSRGLENTGELFFGEGSRLTVL.

The J gene is TRBJ2-5, the V gene TRBV29-1; 9 bases fit TRBD1. V was pared by 1 base and J by 2 bases, with 5 bases of the junction left unmatched. The CDR3 totals 15 residues. Looked up from germline, CDR1 is SQVTM and CDR2 is ANQGSEA. The CDR3 loop reads CSVEADRGTQETQYF. CDR3 sequence (DNA): TGCAGCGTTGAAGCGGACAGGGGAACTCAAGAGACCCAGTACTTC.

The CDR3 DNA reads TGTGCCAGCAGATCAAGCGGGGGGGGCACCGGGGAGCTGTTTTTT. It encodes CASRSSGGGTGELFF. The chain joins TRBV6-5 to TRBJ2-2, with TRBD2 matching 10 bases. Germline-derived CDR1 and CDR2 are MNHEY and SVGAGI. With V trimmed by 6 bases and J by 4 bases, 5 bases remained unmatched. This CDR3 has 15 residues.

This chain joins TRBV18 and TRBJ1-1; perhaps TRBD1 as D (5 bases). The V gene lost 4 bases and the J gene lost 0 bases, with 15 bases spanning the gap. In germline, CDR1 is KGHSH, CDR2 LQKENI. CDR3 length: 16 residues. The CDR3, as DNA: TGTGCCAGCTCACAAGTGGGGCAGCGGGTGAACACTGAAGCTTTCTTT. It translates to CASSQVGQRVNTEAFF.

This chain links TRBV4-2 with TRBJ1-2; D is possibly TRBD1 (5 bases). This CDR3 region has 16 residues. From germline, CDR1 is LGHNA and CDR2 YNFKEQ. Trimming left V 4 bases short and J 0 bases short, with 15 bases between. This CDR3 reads CASSPLGGGANYGYTF. CDR3 nucleotides: TGTGCCAGCAGCCCCCTCGGAGGAGGGGCTAACTATGGCTACACCTTC.

The chain employs TRBV6-5 and TRBJ1-1; D is undetermined. The CDR3 extends over 14 amino acids. V shed 0 bases and J shed 3 bases, with 8 bases lying between them. Germline CDR1 is MNHEY and CDR2 is SVGAGI. As DNA, the CDR3 is TGTGCCAGCAGTTACTCGACACCAGACACTGAAGCTTTCTTT. This codes for CASSYSTPDTEAFF.